A single sample is the source of the 5 T cell receptor beta chains below, sequenced in a study of blood T cells in healthy people across ages. A second PCR of 7 to 11 cycles used a sample-barcoded 5' primer and a J-beta primer mix. One entry per CDR3 protein, called by TCRdb with MiXCR from the 5' RACE reads. The sample lists about a million distinct CDR3 sequences; approximately 49% were seen once. The sequencing sample was made of blood. The receptors derive from a man aged 30-40 years in good health.

In its sample, this clonotype was seen a few times. This chain links TRBV6-4 with TRBJ2-3; 8 bases agree with TRBD1. Trimming cost V 8 bases and J 4 bases; bases outside gene matches: 8. The CDR3 runs to 14 residues. Germline loops: CDR1 MRHNA, CDR2 SNTAGT. CDR3 DNA: TGTGCCAGCGCCCTAGAACAGGGGGCAGATACGCAGTATTTT. This translates into CASALEQGADTQYF.

This chain connects TRBV6-1 to TRBJ1-2, with 7 bases matching TRBD1. This CDR3 spans 15 amino acids. Germline V gene lookup returns CDR1 MNHNS and CDR2 SASEGT. J lost 4 bases, V lost 3 bases, and 8 bases had no gene match. CDR3 DNA: TGTGCCAGCAGTGAGGAGGGGGACAGACTCTATGGCTACACCTTC. It specifies CASSEEGDRLYGYTF.

The V and J genes are TRBV29-1 and TRBJ2-5; weak D call: TRBD2 (5 bases). The germline V gene encodes CDR1 SQVTM and CDR2 ANQGSEA. The CDR3 extends over 12 amino acids. Trimming cost V 4 bases and J 7 bases, with 13 bases left between them. CDR3 in amino acids: CSVGSLARTQYF. For the CDR3, the DNA is TGCAGCGTTGGCTCCCTAGCCCGGACCCAGTACTTC.

V and J are TRBV28 and TRBJ2-1, with 8 bases that match TRBD2. The germline gives CDR1 MDHEN, CDR2 SYDVKM. This CDR3 spans 12 amino acids. V was pared by 6 bases and J by 11 bases, with 6 bases of the junction left unmatched. The CDR3 is CASRSGGPQQFF. The CDR3 DNA reads TGTGCCAGCAGGTCGGGAGGGCCTCAGCAGTTCTTC.

The V call is TRBV7-2, the J call TRBJ2-3; 11 bases align to TRBD2. V trimming: 5 bases; J trimming: 9 bases; junction bases outside the gene matches: 10. Germline V gene data show CDR1 as SGHTA and CDR2 as FQGNSA. The CDR3 runs 15 residues. CDR3 protein: CASSPRVAGGQTQYF. CDR3 coding DNA: TGTGCCAGCAGCCCTCGGGTAGCGGGGGGGCAAACGCAGTATTTT.